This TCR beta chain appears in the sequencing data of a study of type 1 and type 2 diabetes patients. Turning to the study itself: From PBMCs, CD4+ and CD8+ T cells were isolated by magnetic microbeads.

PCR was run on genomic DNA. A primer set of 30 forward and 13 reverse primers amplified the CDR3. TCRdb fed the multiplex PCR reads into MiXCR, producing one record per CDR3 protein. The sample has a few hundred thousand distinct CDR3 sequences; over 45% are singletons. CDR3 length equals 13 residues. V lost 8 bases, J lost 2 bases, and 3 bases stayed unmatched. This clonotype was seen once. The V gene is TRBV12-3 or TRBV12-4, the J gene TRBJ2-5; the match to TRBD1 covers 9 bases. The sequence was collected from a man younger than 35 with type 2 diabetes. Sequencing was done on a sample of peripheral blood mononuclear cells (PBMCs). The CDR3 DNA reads TGTGCCAGCCAACAGGGGGCACAAGAGACCCAGTACTTC. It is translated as CASQQGAQETQYF.